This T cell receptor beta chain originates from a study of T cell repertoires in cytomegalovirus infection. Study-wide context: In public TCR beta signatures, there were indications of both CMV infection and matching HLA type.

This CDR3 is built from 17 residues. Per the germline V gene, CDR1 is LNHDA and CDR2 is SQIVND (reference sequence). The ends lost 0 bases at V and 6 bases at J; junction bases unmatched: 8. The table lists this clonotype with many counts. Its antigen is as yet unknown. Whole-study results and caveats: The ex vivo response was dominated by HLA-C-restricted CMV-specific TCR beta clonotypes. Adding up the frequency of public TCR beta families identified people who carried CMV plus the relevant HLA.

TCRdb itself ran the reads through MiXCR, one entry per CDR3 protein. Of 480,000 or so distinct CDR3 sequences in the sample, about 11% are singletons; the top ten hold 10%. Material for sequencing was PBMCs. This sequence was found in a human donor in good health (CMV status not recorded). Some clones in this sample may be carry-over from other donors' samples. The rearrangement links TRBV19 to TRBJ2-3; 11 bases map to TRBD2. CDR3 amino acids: CASSIDLNSGGDDTQYF. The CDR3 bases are TGTGCCAGTAGTATAGATCTCAATAGCGGGGGGGACGATACGCAGTATTTT.